A few counts support the clone carrying this TCR beta chain. This record comes from a study of blood T cell repertoires in COVID-19. Whole-study context: T cells, B-cell-depleted T cells, or PBMCs provided the cDNA or gDNA that served as material.

Germline lookup yields CDR1 SQVTM and CDR2 ANQGSEA. V lost 4 bases to trimming and J lost 4 bases, with 16 bases between them. CDR3 length: 14 amino acids. All enrollees were roughly 18 to 100 years old and from fewer than 25 US areas. Cohorts were based on clinical histories the participants reported. Clones were sequenced by immunoSEQ multiplex PCR, and TCRdb holds only the in-frame ones, with some missing. The sample lists about 160,000 clones, 84% seen once, with approximately 7.7% in the top ten. Input material: PBMCs or T cells enriched from blood (not recorded which). This clonotype was sampled from a woman in her forties or fifties who had recovered from COVID-19. The rearrangement links TRBV29-1 to TRBJ1-1; a weak D match, TRBD1 (5 bases). DNA for the CDR3: TGCAGCGTTGGAGGGCGGGGGGGAGGCACTGAAGCTTTCTTT. As protein: CSVGGRGGGTEAFF.